This entry describes one T cell receptor (beta chain). This sample is part of a study of blood T cell repertoires in COVID-19. Measured with immunoSEQ multiplex PCR; TCRdb has only the in-frame clones, and not every one. The sample contains a few hundred thousand clones, 87% of which appear only once. This CDR3 region has 14 residues. Germline assignment: CDR1 SGHDN and CDR2 FVKESK. V was clipped by 3 bases and J by 4 bases, with 12 bases between them. The sequence came from a man aged 35-49 years in a cohort exposed to, infected with or recovered from COVID-19 (not recorded which). The chain uses TRBV14 and TRBJ2-5, with D perhaps matching TRBD2 (6 bases). Specimen: PBMCs or T cells enriched from blood (not recorded which). The CDR3 coding sequence is TGTGCCAGCAGCCATCCGGGACTTACAGAGACCCAGTACTTC. Protein: CASSHPGLTETQYF. Complete variable domain (other parts from reference TRBV14 and TRBJ2-5): EAGVTQFPSHSVIEKGQTVTLRCDPISGHDNLYWYRRVMGKEIKFLLHFVKESKQDESGMPNNRFLAERTGGTYSTLKVQPAELEDSGVYFCASSHPGLTETQYFGPGTRLLVL.